This T cell receptor (beta chain) was sequenced during a study of response to subunit inactivated influenza vaccine. TCRdb reprocessed the RT-PCR reads with MiXCR, giving one entry per CDR3 protein. The table shows 550,000 to 650,000 distinct CDR3 sequences, with over 9.5% occurring only once. This clonotype was counted a few times. The antigen remains unidentified. Study-wide results and limits: T cells newly recruited by each seasonal influenza vaccination are few, the authors suggested.

Between the trimmed V and J ends, which lost 2 bases and 2 bases, there was a span of 10 bases. CDR1 is SEHNR, CDR2 FQNEAQ, per germline (reference sequence). CDR3 length equals 15 residues. The clonotype was recovered from a man aged 45 to 65 who received an inactivated influenza vaccine. This material consisted of PBMCs from blood, taken on the day of vaccination. This chain links TRBV7-9 with TRBJ1-3; D not certain. The CDR3 spells CASSLISLTGNTIYF. The CDR3 coding sequence is TGTGCCAGCAGCTTAATATCCTTAACTGGAAACACCATATATTTT.